This is a list of T cell receptor beta chains from one sample in a study of T cell responses to AZD1222 COVID-19 vaccine. Sequencing was performed with immunoSEQ multiplex PCR; in TCRdb, only in-frame clones are kept and a portion is missing. The sample comprises about 140,000 clones, approximately 90% of which are singletons, and more than 0.9% rests with the top ten. Sample: peripheral blood, taken 28 days after the second AZD1222 dose. The receptors originated from an adult who received the AZD1222 COVID-19 vaccine. Both conserved end residues are part of each CDR3. The D gene is left open where the match is weak. Rows may omit the clone size; those that give it use once, few, many or a size class.

V gene,CDR3 length,clone size,J gene,D gene,CDR3 protein,CDR3 DNA
TRBV7-3,13,NA,TRBJ2-7,NA,CASSPAGLYEQYF,TGTGCCAGCAGCCCCGCGGGCCTTTACGAGCAGTACTTC
TRBV10-1,16,NA,TRBJ2-4,TRBD1,CASTKQGAVAKNIQYF,TGCGCCAGCACCAAACAGGGGGCCGTAGCCAAAAACATTCAGTACTTC
TRBV18,16,once,TRBJ1-2,NA,CASSPGGQGNNYGYTF,TGTGCCAGCTCACCGGGAGGGCAGGGGAACAACTATGGCTACACCTTC
TRBV3-1/TRBV3-2,15,NA,TRBJ2-1,NA,CASSQGTGPYNEQFF,TGTGCCAGCAGCCAAGGGACTGGCCCCTACAATGAGCAGTTCTTC
TRBV15,15,NA,TRBJ2-5,NA,CATSGPTGLGETQYF,TGTGCCACCAGCGGACCGACAGGTCTGGGCGAGACCCAGTACTTC
TRBV7-9,14,NA,TRBJ1-2,NA,CASSLATARGGYTF,TGTGCCAGCAGCTTGGCGACAGCTAGGGGAGGCTACACCTTC
TRBV21-1,16,NA,TRBJ2-7,NA,CASSPRGQRYSYEQYF,TGTGCCAGCAGCCCTAGGGGACAGCGCTACTCCTACGAGCAGTACTTC
TRBV5-5,14,NA,TRBJ2-7,TRBD1,CASRWGQGAYEQYF,TGTGCCAGCAGATGGGGACAGGGGGCCTACGAGCAGTACTTC
TRBV13,15,NA,TRBJ2-4,NA,CASSLAGGDQGIQYF,TGTGCCAGCAGCTTAGCCGGGGGCGATCAGGGCATTCAGTACTTC
TRBV12-3/TRBV12-4,13,NA,TRBJ2-7,NA,CASSLDTPYEQYF,TGTGCCAGCAGTTTAGATACTCCCTACGAGCAGTACTTC
TRBV7-8,17,NA,TRBJ2-6,NA,CASRHTRWEAGANVLTF,TGTGCCAGCAGACACACCCGATGGGAGGCTGGGGCCAACGTCCTGACTTTC
TRBV6-2/TRBV6-3,15,NA,TRBJ2-3,TRBD2,CASSATSASTDTQYF,TGTGCCAGCAGTGCGACTAGCGCGAGCACAGATACGCAGTATTTT
TRBV15,15,NA,TRBJ1-4,NA,CATSRGGTSDEKLFF,TGTGCCACCAGCAGGGGGGGGACATCTGATGAAAAACTGTTTTTT
TRBV12-3/TRBV12-4,13,NA,TRBJ1-4,NA,CASRSTADEKLFF,TGTGCCAGCAGATCAACGGCGGATGAAAAACTGTTTTTT
TRBV6-1,16,NA,TRBJ1-5,NA,CASSEVRSWGDQPQHF,TGTGCCAGCAGTGAAGTCCGGTCGTGGGGAGATCAGCCCCAGCATTTT
TRBV5-8,16,NA,TRBJ2-7,NA,CASSLATVRVPYEQYF,TGTGCCAGCAGCTTGGCGACAGTAAGGGTCCCTTACGAGCAGTACTTC
TRBV24-1,15,NA,TRBJ2-2,NA,CATSDRTPYTGELFF,TGTGCCACCAGTGATCGGACTCCGTACACCGGGGAGCTGTTTTTT
TRBV5-1,16,NA,TRBJ2-2,NA,CASSLIGQYLTGELFF,TGCGCCAGCAGCTTGATCGGACAGTATTTAACCGGGGAGCTGTTTTTT
TRBV15,18,NA,TRBJ1-6,TRBD1,CATSRRGGQAANNSPLHF,TGTGCCACCAGCAGACGCGGTGGACAGGCCGCCAATAATTCACCCCTCCACTTT
TRBV3-1/TRBV3-2,16,few,TRBJ1-5,NA,CASSQDLGGVGQPQHF,TGTGCCAGCAGCCAAGATCTTGGGGGAGTGGGACAGCCCCAGCATTTT
TRBV21-1,15,NA,TRBJ2-3,NA,CASSKTAGEPDTQYF,TGTGCCAGCAGCAAAACGGCGGGAGAACCAGATACGCAGTATTTT
TRBV9,19,once,TRBJ2-3,TRBD2,CASSDRRASGRAFPDTQYF,TGTGCCAGCAGCGACCGGAGGGCTAGCGGGAGGGCCTTCCCAGATACGCAGTATTTT
TRBV7-9,14,NA,TRBJ1-2,NA,CASSLGQGTYGYTF,TGTGCCAGCAGCTTAGGGCAGGGGACCTATGGCTACACCTTC
TRBV6-5,12,few,TRBJ1-2,TRBD1,CASSPGQGRYTF,TGTGCCAGCAGTCCGGGACAGGGGCGCTACACCTTC
TRBV3-1/TRBV3-2,13,NA,TRBJ1-3,NA,CASGAISGNTIYF,TGTGCCAGTGGAGCGATCTCTGGAAACACCATATATTTT
TRBV27,15,NA,TRBJ1-5,TRBD1,CASSKKQGASQPQHF,TGTGCCAGCAGCAAGAAACAGGGGGCGAGTCAGCCCCAGCATTTT
TRBV24-1,15,NA,TRBJ2-5,NA,CATSDSDPNQETQYF,TGTGCCACCAGTGATTCGGACCCGAACCAAGAGACCCAGTACTTC
TRBV4-2,17,once,TRBJ2-1,TRBD2,CASSPYSTGGTYNEQFF,TGTGCCAGCAGCCCTTACTCGACGGGGGGGACCTACAATGAGCAGTTCTTC
TRBV27,12,NA,TRBJ2-3,NA,CASSYNTDTQYF,TGTGCCAGCAGTTACAACACAGATACGCAGTATTTT
TRBV19,16,NA,TRBJ2-2,NA,CASSIEQVVVAGELFF,TGTGCCAGTAGTATCGAACAGGTTGTTGTGGCCGGGGAGCTGTTTTTT
TRBV5-4,15,NA,TRBJ1-5,NA,CASSLGGPGNQPQHF,TGTGCCAGCAGCTTGGGGGGGCCGGGCAATCAGCCCCAGCATTTT
TRBV7-2,15,once,TRBJ2-7,NA,CASSLARDSTYEQYF,TGTGCCAGCAGCTTAGCGCGAGACTCAACCTACGAGCAGTACTTC
TRBV27,14,NA,TRBJ2-1,TRBD1,CASSPTGGRNEQFF,TGTGCCAGCAGCCCTACAGGGGGCCGCAATGAGCAGTTCTTC
TRBV5-4,17,NA,TRBJ1-1,TRBD1,CASSPLPPGQMNTEAFF,TGTGCCAGCAGCCCCCTGCCTCCGGGACAGATGAACACTGAAGCTTTCTTT
TRBV5-1,14,NA,TRBJ1-1,NA,CASSLGTANTEAFF,TGCGCCAGCAGCTTGGGGACGGCGAACACTGAAGCTTTCTTT
TRBV19,13,NA,TRBJ1-6,TRBD1,CASRGQPNSPLHF,TGTGCCAGTAGGGGACAGCCAAATTCACCCCTCCACTTT
TRBV11-3,13,NA,TRBJ2-3,NA,CASSLLSTDTQYF,TGTGCCAGCAGCTTATTGAGCACAGATACGCAGTATTTT
TRBV10-1,14,NA,TRBJ2-7,TRBD2,CARKGGLGSYEQYF,TGCGCCCGAAAAGGAGGACTAGGATCCTACGAGCAGTACTTC
TRBV21-1,14,NA,TRBJ2-2,NA,CASTQVEASGELFF,TGTGCCAGCACTCAGGTCGAGGCCAGCGGGGAGCTGTTTTTT
TRBV13,15,NA,TRBJ2-3,NA,CASSGRGPYRDTQYF,TGTGCCAGCAGCGGAAGGGGTCCTTATAGGGATACGCAGTATTTT
TRBV27,15,once,TRBJ1-6,NA,CASSFGAGVNSPLHF,TGTGCCAGCAGTTTTGGGGCAGGGGTTAATTCACCCCTCCACTTT
TRBV18,15,NA,TRBJ1-1,NA,CASSPQQGLDTEAFF,TGTGCCAGCTCACCTCAACAGGGTCTGGACACTGAAGCTTTCTTT
TRBV27,13,NA,TRBJ2-7,TRBD2,CASSPSGLAAQYF,TGTGCCAGCAGCCCCTCGGGACTAGCTGCGCAGTACTTC
TRBV11-2,16,NA,TRBJ2-1,NA,CASSLPGTQGYNEQFF,TGTGCCAGCAGCTTACCCGGGACTCAGGGATACAATGAGCAGTTCTTC
TRBV27,16,NA,TRBJ2-7,NA,CASSLSSLDAAYEQYF,TGTGCCAGCAGTTTATCGTCGCTCGACGCGGCCTACGAGCAGTACTTC
TRBV28,14,NA,TRBJ2-5,NA,CASSPDLGWETQYF,TGTGCCAGCAGCCCAGATCTGGGGTGGGAGACCCAGTACTTC
TRBV28,17,NA,TRBJ2-3,TRBD2,CASSQTLGLAGVDTQYF,TGTGCCAGCAGTCAAACCCTGGGACTAGCGGGAGTGGATACGCAGTATTTT
TRBV28,12,NA,TRBJ1-2,NA,CASKLANYGYTF,TGTGCCAGCAAACTCGCTAACTATGGCTACACCTTC
TRBV27,10,NA,TRBJ1-6,NA,CASSCSPLHF,TGTGCCAGCAGTTGTTCACCCCTCCACTTT